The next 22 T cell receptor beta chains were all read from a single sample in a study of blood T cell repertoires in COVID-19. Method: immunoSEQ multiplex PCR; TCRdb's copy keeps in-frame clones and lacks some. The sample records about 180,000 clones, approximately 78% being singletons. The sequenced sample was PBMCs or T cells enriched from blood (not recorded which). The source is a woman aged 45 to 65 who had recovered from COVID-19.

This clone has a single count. Here the CDR3 DNA reads TGTGCCACGGGATACAGGGGGCAACCCCTAGAGTGCACAGATACGCAGTATTTT. It specifies CATGYRGQPLECTDTQYF. The genes are TRBV9 and TRBJ2-3, with 9 bases matching TRBD1. The V segment lost 9 bases and the J segment 1 base; nucleotides outside the gene matches: 18. The CDR3 is made up of 18 amino acids. Germline V lookup: CDR1 SGDLS, CDR2 YYNGEE.

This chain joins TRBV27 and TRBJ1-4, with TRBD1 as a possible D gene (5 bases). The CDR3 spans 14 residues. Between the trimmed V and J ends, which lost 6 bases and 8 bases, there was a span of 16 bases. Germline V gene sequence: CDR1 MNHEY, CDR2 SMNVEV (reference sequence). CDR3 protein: CASRGRGGWEKLFF. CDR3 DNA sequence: TGTGCCAGCAGGGGACGGGGGGGATGGGAAAAACTGTTTTTT.

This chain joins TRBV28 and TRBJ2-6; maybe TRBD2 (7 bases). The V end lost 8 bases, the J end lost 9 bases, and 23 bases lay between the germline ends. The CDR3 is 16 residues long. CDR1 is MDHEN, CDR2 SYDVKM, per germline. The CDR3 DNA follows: TGTGCCAGCTGGGGGGGCGGCACCCTAGGAGACAACGTCCTGACTTTC. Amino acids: CASWGGGTLGDNVLTF. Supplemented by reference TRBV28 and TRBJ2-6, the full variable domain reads DVKVTQSSRYLVKRTGEKVFLECVQDMDHENMFWYRQDPGLGLRLIYFSYDVKMKEKGDIPEGYSVSREKKERFSLILESASTNQTSMYLCASWGGGTLGDNVLTFGAGSRLTVL.

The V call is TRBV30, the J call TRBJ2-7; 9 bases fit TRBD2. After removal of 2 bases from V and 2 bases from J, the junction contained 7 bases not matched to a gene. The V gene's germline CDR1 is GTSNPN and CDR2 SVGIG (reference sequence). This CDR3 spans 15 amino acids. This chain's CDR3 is CAWSSSGRPAYEQYF. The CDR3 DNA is TGTGCCTGGAGTTCAAGCGGGAGGCCTGCCTACGAGCAGTACTTC.

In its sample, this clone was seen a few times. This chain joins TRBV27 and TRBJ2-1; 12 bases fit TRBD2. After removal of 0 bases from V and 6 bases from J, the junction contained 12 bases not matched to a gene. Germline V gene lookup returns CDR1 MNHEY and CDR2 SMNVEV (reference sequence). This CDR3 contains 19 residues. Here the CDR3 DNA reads TGTGCCAGCAGTTTATCGAGGCTAGGGGGACTAGCGGGCATCAATGAGCAGTTCTTC. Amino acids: CASSLSRLGGLAGINEQFF.

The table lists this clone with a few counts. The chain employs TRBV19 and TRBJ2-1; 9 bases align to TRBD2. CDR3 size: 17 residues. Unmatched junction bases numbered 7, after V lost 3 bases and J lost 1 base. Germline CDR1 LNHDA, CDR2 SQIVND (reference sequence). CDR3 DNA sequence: TGTGCCAGTAGTATGGATAGCGGGAGAGGATCCTACAATGAGCAGTTCTTC. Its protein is CASSMDSGRGSYNEQFF. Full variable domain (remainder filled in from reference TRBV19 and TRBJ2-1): DGGITQSPKYLFRKEGQNVTLSCEQNLNHDAMYWYRQDPGQGLRLIYYSQIVNDFQKGDIAEGYSVSREKKESFPLTVTSAQKNPTAFYLCASSMDSGRGSYNEQFFGPGTRLTVL.

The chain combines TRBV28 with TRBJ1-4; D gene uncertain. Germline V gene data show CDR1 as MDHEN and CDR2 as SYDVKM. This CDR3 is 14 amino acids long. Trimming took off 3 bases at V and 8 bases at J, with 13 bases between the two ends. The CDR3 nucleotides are TGTGCCAGCAGTTTCCAGACTATGAGGGAAAAACTGTTTTTT. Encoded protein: CASSFQTMREKLFF.

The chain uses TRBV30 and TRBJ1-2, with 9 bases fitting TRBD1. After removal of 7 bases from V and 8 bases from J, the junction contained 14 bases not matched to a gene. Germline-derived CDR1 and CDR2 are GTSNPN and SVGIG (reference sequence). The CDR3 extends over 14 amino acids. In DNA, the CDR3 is TGTGCCTTCCCTGGGACAGGGAAAGTGAGGGGCTACACCTTC. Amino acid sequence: CAFPGTGKVRGYTF.

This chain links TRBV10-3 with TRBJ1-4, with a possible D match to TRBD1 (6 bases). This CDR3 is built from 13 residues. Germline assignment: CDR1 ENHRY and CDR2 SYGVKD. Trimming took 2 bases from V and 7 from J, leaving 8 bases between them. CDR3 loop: CAISERQAEKLFF. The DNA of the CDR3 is TGTGCCATCAGTGAGAGACAGGCTGAAAAACTGTTTTTT.

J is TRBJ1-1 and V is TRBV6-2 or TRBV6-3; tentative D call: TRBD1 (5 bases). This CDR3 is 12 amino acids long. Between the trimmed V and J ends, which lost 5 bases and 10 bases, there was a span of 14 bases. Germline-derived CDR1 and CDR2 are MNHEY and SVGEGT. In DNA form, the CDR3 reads TGTGCCAGCAGTCTGGACAAGGGGTTAGCTTTCTTT. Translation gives CASSLDKGLAFF.

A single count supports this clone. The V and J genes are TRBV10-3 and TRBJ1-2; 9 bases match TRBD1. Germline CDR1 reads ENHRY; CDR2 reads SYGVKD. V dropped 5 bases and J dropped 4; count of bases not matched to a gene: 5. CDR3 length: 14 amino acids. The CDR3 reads CAISSGTGFYGYTF. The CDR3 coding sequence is TGTGCCATCAGTTCCGGGACAGGGTTCTATGGCTACACCTTC.

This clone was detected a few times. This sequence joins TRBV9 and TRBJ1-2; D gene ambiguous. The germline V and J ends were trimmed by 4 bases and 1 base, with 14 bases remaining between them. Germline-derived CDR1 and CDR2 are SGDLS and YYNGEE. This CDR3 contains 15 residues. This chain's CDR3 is CASSPQGLYNYGYTF. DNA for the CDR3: TGTGCCAGCAGCCCCCAAGGACTGTATAACTATGGCTACACCTTC.

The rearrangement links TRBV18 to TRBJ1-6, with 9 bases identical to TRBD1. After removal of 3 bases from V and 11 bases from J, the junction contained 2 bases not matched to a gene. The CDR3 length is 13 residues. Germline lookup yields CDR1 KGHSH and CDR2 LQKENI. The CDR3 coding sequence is TGTGCCAGCTCACCGGACAGGGGCCCACCCCTCCACTTT. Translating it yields CASSPDRGPPLHF.

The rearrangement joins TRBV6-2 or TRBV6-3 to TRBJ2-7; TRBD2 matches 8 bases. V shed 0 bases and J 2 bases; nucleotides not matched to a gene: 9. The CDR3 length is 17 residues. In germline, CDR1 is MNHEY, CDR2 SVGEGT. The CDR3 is CASSYSLGSGSPYEQYF. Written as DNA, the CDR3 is TGTGCCAGCAGTTACTCCCTCGGCAGCGGGAGTCCCTACGAGCAGTACTTC.

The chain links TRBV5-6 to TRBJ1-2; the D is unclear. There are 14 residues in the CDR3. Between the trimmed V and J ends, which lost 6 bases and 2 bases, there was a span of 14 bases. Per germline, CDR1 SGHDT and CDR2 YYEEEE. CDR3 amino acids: CASIKARVNYGYTF. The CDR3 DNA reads TGTGCCAGCATCAAAGCCCGGGTAAACTATGGCTACACCTTC.

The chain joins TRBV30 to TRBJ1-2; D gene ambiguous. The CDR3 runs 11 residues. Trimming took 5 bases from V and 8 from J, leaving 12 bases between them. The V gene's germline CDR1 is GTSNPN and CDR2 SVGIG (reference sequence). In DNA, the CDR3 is TGTGCCTGGTGGAGGGCGATCGGCTACACCTTC. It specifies CAWWRAIGYTF.

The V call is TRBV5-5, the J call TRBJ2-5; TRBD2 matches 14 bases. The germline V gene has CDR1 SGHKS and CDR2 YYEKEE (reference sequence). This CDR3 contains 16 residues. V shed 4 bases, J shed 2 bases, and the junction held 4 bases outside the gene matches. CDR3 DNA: TGTGCCAGCAGCCCTGGACTAGCGGGAGGTCAAGAGACCCAGTACTTC. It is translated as CASSPGLAGGQETQYF. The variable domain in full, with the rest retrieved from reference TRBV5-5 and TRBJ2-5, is DAGVTQSPTHLIKTRGQQVTLRCSPISGHKSVSWYQQVLGQGPQFIFQYYEKEERGRGNFPDRFSARQFPNYSSELNVNALLLGDSALYLCASSPGLAGGQETQYFGPGTRLLVL.

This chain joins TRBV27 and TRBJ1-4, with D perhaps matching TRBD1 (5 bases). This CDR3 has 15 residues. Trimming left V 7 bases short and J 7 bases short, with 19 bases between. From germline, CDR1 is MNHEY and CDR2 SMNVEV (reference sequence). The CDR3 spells CASTPWGGGAEKLFF. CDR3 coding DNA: TGTGCCAGCACCCCATGGGGGGGAGGTGCTGAAAAACTGTTTTTT.

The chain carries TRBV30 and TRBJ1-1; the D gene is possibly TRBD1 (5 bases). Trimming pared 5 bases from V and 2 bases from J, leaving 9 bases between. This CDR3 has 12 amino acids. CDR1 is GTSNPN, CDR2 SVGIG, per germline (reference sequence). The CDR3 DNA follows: TGTGCCTGGGTAGACAGAAACACTGAAGCTTTCTTT. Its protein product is CAWVDRNTEAFF.

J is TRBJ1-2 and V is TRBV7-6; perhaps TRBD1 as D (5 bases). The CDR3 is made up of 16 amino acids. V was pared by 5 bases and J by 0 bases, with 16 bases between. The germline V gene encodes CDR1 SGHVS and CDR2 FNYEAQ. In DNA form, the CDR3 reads TGTGCCAGCAGCCGCATGACAGAAAACTCTAACTATGGCTACACCTTC. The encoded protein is CASSRMTENSNYGYTF.

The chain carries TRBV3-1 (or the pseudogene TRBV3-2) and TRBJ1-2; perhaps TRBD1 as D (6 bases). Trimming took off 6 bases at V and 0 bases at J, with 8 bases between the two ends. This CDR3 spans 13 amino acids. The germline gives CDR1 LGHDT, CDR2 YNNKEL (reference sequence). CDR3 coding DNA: TGTGCCAGCAGAGGGGGTACTAACTATGGCTACACCTTC. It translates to CASRGGTNYGYTF.

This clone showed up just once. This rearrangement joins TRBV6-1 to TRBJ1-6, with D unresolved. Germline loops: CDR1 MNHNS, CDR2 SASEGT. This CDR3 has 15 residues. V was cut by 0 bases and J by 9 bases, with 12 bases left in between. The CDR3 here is CASSEALTVSSPLHF. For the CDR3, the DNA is TGTGCCAGCAGTGAAGCGCTAACAGTGAGTTCACCCCTCCACTTT.